The clone carrying this T cell receptor (beta chain) appeared once. Its antigen is currently unknown. V lost 0 bases, J lost 6 bases, and 6 bases stayed unmatched. The CDR3 is made up of 14 amino acids. Germline loops: CDR1 GTSNPN, CDR2 SVGIG (reference sequence). This entry belongs to a study of T cell responses to AZD1222 COVID-19 vaccine. Study results and caveats: At baseline, just 6 or 7 AZD1222 recipients tested seropositive.

Sequencing was performed with immunoSEQ multiplex PCR; in TCRdb, only in-frame clones are kept and a portion is missing. The table records 140,000 to 150,000 clones, roughly 93% of them present only once. The sample in question was peripheral blood, obtained on day 0 of AZD1222 vaccination. The chain joins TRBV30 to TRBJ2-7; 9 bases are a match to TRBD2. The receptor comes from an adult in good health. CDR3 DNA sequence: TGTGCCTGGAGTGTCCAGCGGGAGGATCCCGAGCAGTACTTC. Protein sequence: CAWSVQREDPEQYF.